The 15 T cell receptor beta chains in this list originate from one sample, sequenced in a study of cytomegalovirus exposure and HLA in healthy donors. PCR involved 60 Vbeta and 13 Jbeta primers. Generated by immunoSEQ multiplex PCR, the TCRdb table keeps only in-frame clones and is missing some. The sample has 100,000 to 150,000 clones; roughly 78% are singletons. Input material: PBMCs. These receptors originate from a man aged 30 to 45 in good health and CMV-seronegative.

The rearrangement uses TRBV7-9 and TRBJ2-7; TRBD1 aligns across 7 bases. V gave up 5 bases and J gave up 2 bases; unmatched junction bases: 18. Germline V lookup: CDR1 SEHNR, CDR2 FQNEAQ (reference sequence). The CDR3 covers 18 residues. The CDR3 here is CASSPPDRRPGGAYEQYF. DNA of the CDR3: TGTGCCAGCAGCCCCCCGGACAGGCGGCCCGGTGGCGCCTACGAGCAGTACTTC.

V and J are TRBV16 and TRBJ1-1; D ambiguous. V lost 4 bases and J lost 4, with 4 bases in between. The CDR3 is 11 residues long. Germline-derived CDR1 and CDR2 are KGHSY and FQNENV. The CDR3 sequence is CASSLRTEAFF. The CDR3 DNA reads TGTGCCAGCAGCCTTCGCACTGAAGCTTTCTTT.

The chain couples TRBV6-4 to TRBJ2-1, with 10 bases identical to TRBD2. V shed 4 bases, J shed 8 bases, and the junction held 8 bases outside the gene matches. CDR3 length: 15 amino acids. Germline V gene sequence: CDR1 MRHNA, CDR2 SNTAGT. CDR3: CASSVMASGSDEQFF. CDR3 DNA sequence: TGTGCCAGCAGTGTAATGGCTAGCGGGAGCGATGAGCAGTTCTTC.

V is TRBV5-1 and J is TRBJ2-3; TRBD1 aligns across 10 bases. The CDR3 runs 14 residues. The V segment lost 4 bases and the J segment 4 bases; nucleotides outside the gene matches: 3. Germline V gene lookup returns CDR1 SGHRS and CDR2 YFSETQ. The CDR3 sequence: CASSVDRGSDTQYF. The CDR3 DNA follows: TGCGCCAGCAGCGTGGACAGGGGGTCAGATACGCAGTATTTT.

The rearrangement joins TRBV7-2 to TRBJ2-2, with D possibly being TRBD2 (5 bases). The CDR3 length is 13 residues. Germline V gives CDR1 SGHTA, CDR2 FQGNSA. Trimming removed 3 bases from V and 6 bases from J, with 8 bases in between. The CDR3 coding sequence is TGTGCCAGCAGCTTTAGGGAGCCCGGGGAGCTGTTTTTT. Its translation is CASSFREPGELFF.

This clone occurred once. The CDR3 sequence is CASSLEPGRSEKLFF. The CDR3, as DNA: TGTGCCAGCAGCTTGGAGCCAGGCCGATCTGAAAAACTGTTTTTT. The rearrangement uses TRBV5-4 and TRBJ1-4; D gene unclear. CDR3 length equals 15 residues. Trimming left V 0 bases short and J 7 bases short, with 13 bases between. Germline lookup yields CDR1 SGHNT and CDR2 YYREEE (reference sequence).

The rearrangement links TRBV5-1 to TRBJ1-1; D remains ambiguous. V was cut by 4 bases and J by 4 bases, with 17 bases left in between. The V gene's germline CDR1 is SGHRS and CDR2 YFSETQ. This CDR3 comprises 15 residues. The CDR3, as DNA: TGCGCCAGCAGCCTAGTAATGGAGGGAGCCACTGAAGCTTTCTTT. Protein product: CASSLVMEGATEAFF.

V usage is TRBV9 and J usage is TRBJ1-2; TRBD1 agrees at 9 bases. The V gene end was trimmed by 3 bases and the J gene end by 7 bases; junction bases not matched to a gene: 7. This CDR3 contains 14 residues. Germline lookup yields CDR1 SGDLS and CDR2 YYNGEE. The CDR3 DNA follows: TGTGCCAGCAGCGCGCCCGGGACAGGGAGTGGCTACACCTTC. Its protein is CASSAPGTGSGYTF.

This chain joins TRBV7-6 and TRBJ1-1; 8 nucleotides match TRBD1. CDR3 size: 13 residues. Germline V lookup: CDR1 SGHVS, CDR2 FNYEAQ. The V gene end was trimmed by 5 bases and the J gene end by 4 bases; junction bases not matched to a gene: 3. CDR3 residues: CASSRTGSTEAFF. For the CDR3, the DNA is TGTGCCAGCAGCCGGACAGGGAGCACTGAAGCTTTCTTT.

The CDR3 nucleotides read TGTGCCAGCAGCTTGGGGACAGGGGGCAATCAGCCCCAGCATTTT. Protein: CASSLGTGGNQPQHF. The chain combines TRBV5-5 with TRBJ1-5, with TRBD1 matching 9 bases. Germline V CDR1 and CDR2: SGHKS, YYEKEE (reference sequence). This CDR3 has 15 residues. V gave up 0 bases and J gave up 2 bases; unmatched junction bases: 0.

This chain uses TRBV27 with TRBJ1-1; D remains ambiguous. The germline CDR1 and CDR2 sequences are MNHEY and SMNVEV (reference sequence). The germline V and J ends were trimmed by 5 bases and 4 bases, with 14 bases remaining between them. CDR3 length: 14 amino acids. CDR3 sequence (DNA): TGTGCCAGCAGTCCCTGGGGAGCGGGCACTGAAGCTTTCTTT. This sequence encodes CASSPWGAGTEAFF.

A single count supports this clone. The chain couples TRBV5-4 to TRBJ2-1, with 10 bases identical to TRBD1. The CDR3 contains 15 residues. CDR1 and CDR2 from the germline V gene are SGHNT and YYREEE (reference sequence). V lost 4 bases, J lost 5 bases, and 6 bases stayed unmatched. CDR3 loop: CASSTDRGGDNEQFF. CDR3 nucleotides: TGTGCCAGCAGCACGGACAGGGGGGGGGACAATGAGCAGTTCTTC.

This chain connects TRBV25-1 to TRBJ1-1, with D unresolved. CDR3 size: 13 residues. Germline loops: CDR1 MGHDK, CDR2 SYGVNS. Trimming shortened V by 4 bases and J by 5 bases, and 11 bases separated the two germline ends. This CDR3 reads CASSGRTPTEAFF. The DNA of the CDR3 is TGTGCCAGCAGTGGCCGTACTCCAACTGAAGCTTTCTTT.

The V and J genes are TRBV29-1 and TRBJ2-1; 8 bases are a match to TRBD2. Germline values: CDR1 SQVTM, CDR2 ANQGSEA. CDR3 size: 15 residues. Trimming cost V 4 bases and J 0 bases; bases outside gene matches: 5. The DNA of the CDR3 is TGCAGCGTTGGGAGCGGGGGATACTCCTACAATGAGCAGTTCTTC. This sequence encodes CSVGSGGYSYNEQFF.

This clone has a handful of counts. The rearrangement uses TRBV6-4 and TRBJ2-1; TRBD2 might be the D (6 bases). In germline, CDR1 is MRHNA, CDR2 SNTAGT. The CDR3 spans 14 residues. With 6 bases removed from V and 10 bases from J, the gap between germline ends came to 19 bases. CDR3 nucleotide sequence: TGTGCCAGCAGCGGGACTCACGGGGTGAGCGAGCAGTTCTTC. Translated, it gives CASSGTHGVSEQFF.